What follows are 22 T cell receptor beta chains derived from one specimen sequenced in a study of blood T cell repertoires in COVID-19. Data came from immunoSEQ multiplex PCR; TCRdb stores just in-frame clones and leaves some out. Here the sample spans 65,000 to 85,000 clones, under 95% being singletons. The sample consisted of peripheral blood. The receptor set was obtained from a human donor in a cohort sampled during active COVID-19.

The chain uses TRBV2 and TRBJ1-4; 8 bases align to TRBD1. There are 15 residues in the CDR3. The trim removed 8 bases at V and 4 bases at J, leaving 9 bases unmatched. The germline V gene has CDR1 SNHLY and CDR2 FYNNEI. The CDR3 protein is CASVPRDRFNEKLFF. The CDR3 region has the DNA TGTGCCAGCGTACCTCGGGACAGGTTTAATGAAAAACTGTTTTTT. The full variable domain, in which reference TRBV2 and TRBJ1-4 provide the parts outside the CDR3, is EPEVTQTPSHQVTQMGQEVILRCVPISNHLYFYWYRQILGQKVEFLVSFYNNEISEKSEIFDDQFSVERPDGSNFTLKIRSTKLEDSAMYFCASVPRDRFNEKLFFGSGTQLSVL.

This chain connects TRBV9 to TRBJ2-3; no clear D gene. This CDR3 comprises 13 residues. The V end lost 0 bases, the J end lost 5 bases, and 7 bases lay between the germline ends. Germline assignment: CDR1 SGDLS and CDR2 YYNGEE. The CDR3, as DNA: TGTGCCAGCAGCGTAGTGAGTAAAGATACGCAGTATTTT. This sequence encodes CASSVVSKDTQYF.

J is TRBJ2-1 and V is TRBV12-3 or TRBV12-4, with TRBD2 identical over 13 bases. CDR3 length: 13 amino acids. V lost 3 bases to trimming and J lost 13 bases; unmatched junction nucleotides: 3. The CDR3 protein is CASSLRLAGGQFF. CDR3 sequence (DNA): TGTGCCAGCAGTTTGAGACTAGCGGGGGGCCAGTTCTTC.

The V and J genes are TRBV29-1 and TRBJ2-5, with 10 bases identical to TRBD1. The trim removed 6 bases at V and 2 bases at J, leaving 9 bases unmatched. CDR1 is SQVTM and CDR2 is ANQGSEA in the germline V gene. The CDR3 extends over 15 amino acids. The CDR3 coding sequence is TGCAGCGTCGTACCGGGACAGGGGAGGCAAGAGACCCAGTACTTC. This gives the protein CSVVPGQGRQETQYF. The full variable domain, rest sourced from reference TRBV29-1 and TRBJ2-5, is SAVISQKPSRDICQRGTSLTIQCQVDSQVTMMFWYRQQPGQSLTLIATANQGSEATYESGFVIDKFPISRPNLTFSTLTVSNMSPEDSSIYLCSVVPGQGRQETQYFGPGTRLLVL.

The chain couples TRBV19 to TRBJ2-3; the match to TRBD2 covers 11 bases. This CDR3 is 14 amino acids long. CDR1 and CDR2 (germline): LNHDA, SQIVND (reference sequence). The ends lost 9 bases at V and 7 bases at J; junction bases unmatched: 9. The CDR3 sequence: CASSTSGGSHTQYF. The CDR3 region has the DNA TGTGCCAGCTCCACTAGCGGGGGTTCACATACGCAGTATTTT.

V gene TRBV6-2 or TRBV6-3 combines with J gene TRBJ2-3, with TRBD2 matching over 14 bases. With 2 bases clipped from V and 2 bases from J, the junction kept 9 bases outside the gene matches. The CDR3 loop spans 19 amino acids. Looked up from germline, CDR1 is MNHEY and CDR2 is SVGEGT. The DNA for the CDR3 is TGTGCCAGCAGTTACCCCGGACTAGCGGGGGGAGGAAACACAGATACGCAGTATTTT. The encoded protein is CASSYPGLAGGGNTDTQYF.

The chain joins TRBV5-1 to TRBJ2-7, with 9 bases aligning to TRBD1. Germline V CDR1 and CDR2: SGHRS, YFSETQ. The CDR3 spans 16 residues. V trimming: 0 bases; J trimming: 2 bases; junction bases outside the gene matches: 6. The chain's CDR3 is CASSLGYGTGTYEQYF. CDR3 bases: TGCGCCAGCAGCTTGGGGTATGGGACAGGGACCTACGAGCAGTACTTC.

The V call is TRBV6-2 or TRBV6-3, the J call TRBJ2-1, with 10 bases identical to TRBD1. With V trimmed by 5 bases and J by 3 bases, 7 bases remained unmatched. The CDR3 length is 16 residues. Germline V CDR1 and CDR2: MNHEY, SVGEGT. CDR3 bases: TGTGCCAGCAGTCCCCGCGGGACAGGGGACTACAATGAGCAGTTCTTC. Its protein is CASSPRGTGDYNEQFF.

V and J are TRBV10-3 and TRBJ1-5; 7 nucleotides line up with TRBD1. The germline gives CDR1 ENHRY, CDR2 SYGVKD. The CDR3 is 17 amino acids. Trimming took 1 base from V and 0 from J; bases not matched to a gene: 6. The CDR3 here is CAISELGTAYSNQPQHF. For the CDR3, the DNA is TGTGCCATCAGTGAGTTAGGGACAGCATATAGCAATCAGCCCCAGCATTTT.

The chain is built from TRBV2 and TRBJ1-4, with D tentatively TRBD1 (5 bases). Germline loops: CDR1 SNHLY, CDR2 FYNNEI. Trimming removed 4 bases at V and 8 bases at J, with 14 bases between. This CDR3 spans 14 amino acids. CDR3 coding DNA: TGTGCCAGCAGTGCCAGCGGGGGGTCCGAAAAACTGTTTTTT. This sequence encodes CASSASGGSEKLFF.

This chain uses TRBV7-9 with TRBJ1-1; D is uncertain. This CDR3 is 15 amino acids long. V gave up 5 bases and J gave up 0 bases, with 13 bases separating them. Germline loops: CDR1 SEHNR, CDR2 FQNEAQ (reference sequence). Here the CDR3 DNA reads TGTGCCAGCAGCCCCCCAATCGGGGTGAACACTGAAGCTTTCTTT. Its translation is CASSPPIGVNTEAFF.

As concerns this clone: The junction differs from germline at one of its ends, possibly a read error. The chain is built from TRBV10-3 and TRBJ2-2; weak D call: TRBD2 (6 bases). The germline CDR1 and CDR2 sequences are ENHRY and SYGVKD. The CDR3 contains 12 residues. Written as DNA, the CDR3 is TGTGCCATCAGTGGCACCACCGGGGGGCTGTTTTTT. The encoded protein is CAISGTTGGLFF.

The CDR3 sequence: CASSLGLAGVPSTDTQYF. Written as DNA, the CDR3 is TGCGCCAGCAGCTTGGGGCTAGCGGGGGTGCCTAGCACAGATACGCAGTATTTT. The chain uses TRBV5-1 and TRBJ2-3, with 10 bases identical to TRBD2. The CDR3 has 18 amino acids. CDR1 and CDR2 from the germline V gene are SGHRS and YFSETQ. V lost 0 bases and J lost 0; bases outside the gene matches: 7.

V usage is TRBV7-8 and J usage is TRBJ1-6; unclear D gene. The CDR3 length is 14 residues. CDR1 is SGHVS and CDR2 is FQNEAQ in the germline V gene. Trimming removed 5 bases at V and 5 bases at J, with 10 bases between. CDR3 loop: CASSPWSDNSPLHF. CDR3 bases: TGTGCCAGCAGCCCATGGTCGGATAATTCACCCCTCCACTTT.

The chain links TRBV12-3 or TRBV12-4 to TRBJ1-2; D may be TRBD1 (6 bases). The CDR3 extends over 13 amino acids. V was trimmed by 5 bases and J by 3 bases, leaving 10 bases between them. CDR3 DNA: TGTGCCAGCAGTCGACAGGTGCACTATGGCTACACCTTC. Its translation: CASSRQVHYGYTF.

The CDR3 DNA reads TGCGCCAGCAGCCAAGGACTATTAGGCAATCAGCCCCAGCATTTT. This gives the protein CASSQGLLGNQPQHF. The rearrangement links TRBV4-1 to TRBJ1-5; D is ambiguous. In germline, CDR1 is MGHRA, CDR2 YSYEKL. Between the trimmed V and J ends, which lost 1 base and 2 bases, there was a span of 9 bases. The CDR3 has 15 residues.

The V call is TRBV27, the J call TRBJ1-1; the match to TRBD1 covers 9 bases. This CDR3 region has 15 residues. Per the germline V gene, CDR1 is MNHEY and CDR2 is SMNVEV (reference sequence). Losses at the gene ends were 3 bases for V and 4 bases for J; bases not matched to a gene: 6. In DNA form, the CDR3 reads TGTGCCAGCAGTTTTCAAGGGACAGGGCGCACTGAAGCTTTCTTT. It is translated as CASSFQGTGRTEAFF.

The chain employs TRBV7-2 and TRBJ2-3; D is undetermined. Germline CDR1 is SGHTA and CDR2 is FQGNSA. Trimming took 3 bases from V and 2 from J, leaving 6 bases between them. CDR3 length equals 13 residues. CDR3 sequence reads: CASSFRLTDTQYF. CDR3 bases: TGTGCCAGCAGCTTCCGTCTCACAGATACGCAGTATTTT.

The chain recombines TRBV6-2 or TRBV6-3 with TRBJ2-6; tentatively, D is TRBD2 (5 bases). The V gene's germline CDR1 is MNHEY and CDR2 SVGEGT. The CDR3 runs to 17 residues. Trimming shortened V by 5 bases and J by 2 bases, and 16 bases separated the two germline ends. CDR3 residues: CASSRIPTGAGANVLTF. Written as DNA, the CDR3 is TGTGCCAGCAGTAGGATCCCTACCGGGGCTGGGGCCAACGTCCTGACTTTC.

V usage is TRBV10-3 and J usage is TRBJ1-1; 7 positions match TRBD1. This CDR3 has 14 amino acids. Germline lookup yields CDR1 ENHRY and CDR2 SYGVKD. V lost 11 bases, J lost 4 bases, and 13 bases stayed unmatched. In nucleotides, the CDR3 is TGTGCCTCATACAGGGGCGGGGCTGGCACTGAAGCTTTCTTT. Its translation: CASYRGGAGTEAFF.

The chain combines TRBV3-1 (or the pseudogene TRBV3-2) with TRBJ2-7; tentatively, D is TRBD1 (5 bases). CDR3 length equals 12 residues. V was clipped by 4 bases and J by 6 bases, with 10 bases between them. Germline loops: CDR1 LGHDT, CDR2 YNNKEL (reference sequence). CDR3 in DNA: TGTGCCAGCAGCCTCACAGGAATCGAGCAGTACTTC. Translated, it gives CASSLTGIEQYF.

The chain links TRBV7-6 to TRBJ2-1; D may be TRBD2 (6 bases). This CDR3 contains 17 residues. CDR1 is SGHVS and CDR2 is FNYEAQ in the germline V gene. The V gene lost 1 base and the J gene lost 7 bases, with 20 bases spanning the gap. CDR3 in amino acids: CASSLEGSGTPQNEQFF. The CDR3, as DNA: TGTGCCAGCAGCTTAGAGGGGTCGGGGACTCCGCAGAATGAGCAGTTCTTC. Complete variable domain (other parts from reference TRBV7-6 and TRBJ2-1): GAGVSQSPRYKVTKRGQDVALRCDPISGHVSLYWYRQALGQGPEFLTYFNYEAQQDKSGLPNDRFSAERPEGSISTLTIQRTEQRDSAMYRCASSLEGSGTPQNEQFFGPGTRLTVL.